This T cell receptor (beta chain) was recovered during a study of OX40 agonist ivuxolimab in advanced cancers. Background on the study: Ivuxolimab, an agonistic anti-OX40 (CD134) antibody, was given to patients. Every 2 weeks, patients received ivuxolimab intravenously, dosed at 0.01 to 10 mg/kg. Findings and caveats of the study: CD4+ and CD8+ blood T cells expanded clonally by week 6 at 0.1 to 3.0 mg/kg.

With respect to this clone: Its antigen is not known.

The assay was immunoSEQ multiplex PCR, and TCRdb's table has in-frame clones only and misses some. The sample carries fewer than 45,000 clones, roughly 90% recorded once. This CDR3 spans 15 amino acids. V was clipped by 4 bases and J by 5 bases; unmatched bases: 11. CDR1 and CDR2 from the germline V gene are SGHRS and YFSETQ. The sample consisted of CD4+ or CD8+ T cells sorted from blood, taken in a trial of the OX40 agonist ivuxolimab. The clonotype originates from an adult with an advanced solid tumor such as melanoma, head and neck, liver or kidney cancer. V and J are TRBV5-1 and TRBJ2-5, with 7 bases that match TRBD1. The CDR3 region is CASSGETGRPETQYF. CDR3 DNA: TGCGCCAGCAGCGGCGAGACAGGGCGCCCGGAGACCCAGTACTTC.